Listed here is a single T cell receptor (beta chain). The CDR3 spans 15 residues. With 8 bases clipped from V and 7 bases from J, the junction kept 13 bases outside the gene matches. CDR1 is SGHRS, CDR2 YFSETQ, per germline. This sample was included in a study of technical replicates of blood from several donors. TCRdb keeps only in-frame clones here, not all; method: immunoSEQ multiplex PCR. The sample has approximately 70,000 clones, approximately 90% seen once; the top ten hold over 3.5%. The chain carries TRBV5-1 and TRBJ1-5; 9 positions match TRBD1. The TCR originated in a human donor in good health. Some clones in this sample may be carry-over from other donors' samples. Sample: PBMCs. CDR3 sequence (DNA): TGCGCCAGACCCCTGGTAGGACAGGGGAGCCAGCCCCAGCATTTT. It codes for CARPLVGQGSQPQHF.